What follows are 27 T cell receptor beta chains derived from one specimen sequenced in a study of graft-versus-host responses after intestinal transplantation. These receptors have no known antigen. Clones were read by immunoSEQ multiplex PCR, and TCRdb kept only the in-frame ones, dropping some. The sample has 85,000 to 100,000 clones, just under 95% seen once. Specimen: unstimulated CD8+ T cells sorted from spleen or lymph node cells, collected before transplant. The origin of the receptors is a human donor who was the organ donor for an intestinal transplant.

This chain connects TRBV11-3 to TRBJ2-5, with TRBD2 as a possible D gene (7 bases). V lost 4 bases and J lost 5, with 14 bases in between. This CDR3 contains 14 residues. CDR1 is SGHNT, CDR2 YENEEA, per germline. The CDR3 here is CASSSPGGQETQYF. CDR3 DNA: TGTGCCAGCAGCTCCCCGGGGGGCCAGGAGACCCAGTACTTC.

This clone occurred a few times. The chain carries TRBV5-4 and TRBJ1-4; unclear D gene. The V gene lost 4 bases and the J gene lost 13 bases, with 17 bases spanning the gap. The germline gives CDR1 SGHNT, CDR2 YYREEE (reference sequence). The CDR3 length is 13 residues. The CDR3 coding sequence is TGTGCCAGCAGCCACGTTCTGGAGGATGGACTGTTTTTT. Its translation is CASSHVLEDGLFF.

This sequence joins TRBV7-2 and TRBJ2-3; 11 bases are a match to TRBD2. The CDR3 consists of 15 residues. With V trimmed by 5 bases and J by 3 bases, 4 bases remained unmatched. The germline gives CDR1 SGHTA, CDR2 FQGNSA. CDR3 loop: CASSQLAGATDTQYF. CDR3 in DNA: TGTGCCAGCAGCCAACTAGCGGGAGCGACAGATACGCAGTATTTT. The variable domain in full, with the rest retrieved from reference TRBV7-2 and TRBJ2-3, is GAGVSQSPSNKVTEKGKDVELRCDPISGHTALYWYRQSLGQGLEFLIYFQGNSAPDKSGLPSDRFSAERTGGSVSTLTIQRTQQEDSAVYLCASSQLAGATDTQYFGPGTRLTVL.

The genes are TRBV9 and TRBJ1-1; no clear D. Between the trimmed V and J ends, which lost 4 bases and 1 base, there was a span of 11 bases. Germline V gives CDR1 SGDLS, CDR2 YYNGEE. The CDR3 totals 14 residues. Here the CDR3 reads CASSPSVKNTEAFF. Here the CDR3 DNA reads TGTGCCAGCAGCCCATCAGTGAAGAACACTGAAGCTTTCTTT.

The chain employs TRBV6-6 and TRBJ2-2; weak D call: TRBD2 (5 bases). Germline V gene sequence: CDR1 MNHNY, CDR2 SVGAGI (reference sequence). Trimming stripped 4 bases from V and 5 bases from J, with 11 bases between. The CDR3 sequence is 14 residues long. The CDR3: CASSSGWETGELFF. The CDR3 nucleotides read TGTGCCAGCAGTTCGGGGTGGGAAACCGGGGAGCTGTTTTTT.

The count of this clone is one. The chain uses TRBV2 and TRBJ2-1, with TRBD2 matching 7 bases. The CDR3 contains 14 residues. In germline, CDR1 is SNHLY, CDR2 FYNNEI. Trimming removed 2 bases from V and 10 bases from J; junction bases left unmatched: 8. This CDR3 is CASSEKPERGEQFF. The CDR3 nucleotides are TGTGCCAGCAGTGAAAAACCCGAGCGGGGAGAGCAGTTCTTC.

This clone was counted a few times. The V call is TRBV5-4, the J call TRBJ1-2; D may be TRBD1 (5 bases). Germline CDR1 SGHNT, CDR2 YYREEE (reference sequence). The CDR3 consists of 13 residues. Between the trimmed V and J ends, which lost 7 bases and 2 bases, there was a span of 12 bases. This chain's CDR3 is CASGRVGNYGYTF. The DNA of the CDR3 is TGTGCCAGCGGCAGGGTCGGGAACTATGGCTACACCTTC.

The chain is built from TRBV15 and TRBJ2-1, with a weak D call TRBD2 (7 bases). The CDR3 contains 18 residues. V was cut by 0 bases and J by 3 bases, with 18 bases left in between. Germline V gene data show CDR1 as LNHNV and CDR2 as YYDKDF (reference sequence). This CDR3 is CATSREGFGGGDYNEQFF. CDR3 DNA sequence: TGTGCCACCAGCAGAGAGGGTTTTGGAGGGGGGGACTACAATGAGCAGTTCTTC. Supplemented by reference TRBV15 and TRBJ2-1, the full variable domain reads DAMVIQNPRYQVTQFGKPVTLSCSQTLNHNVMYWYQQKSSQAPKLLFHYYDKDFNNEADTPDNFQSRRPNTSFCFLDIRSPGLGDTAMYLCATSREGFGGGDYNEQFFGPGTRLTVL.

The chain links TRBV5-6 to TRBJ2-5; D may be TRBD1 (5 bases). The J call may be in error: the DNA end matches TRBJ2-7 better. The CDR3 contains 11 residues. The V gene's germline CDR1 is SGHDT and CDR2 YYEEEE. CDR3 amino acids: CASSWGDEQYF. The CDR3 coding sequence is TGTGCCAGCAGCTGGGGCGACGAGCAGTACTTC.

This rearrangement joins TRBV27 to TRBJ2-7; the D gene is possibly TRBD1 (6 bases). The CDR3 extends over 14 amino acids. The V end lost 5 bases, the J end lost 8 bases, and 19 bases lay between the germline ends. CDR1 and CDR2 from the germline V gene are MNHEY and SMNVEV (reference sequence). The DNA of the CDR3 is TGTGCCAGCAGTATCAAAGGGGGTATTTATAAGCAGTACTTC. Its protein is CASSIKGGIYKQYF.

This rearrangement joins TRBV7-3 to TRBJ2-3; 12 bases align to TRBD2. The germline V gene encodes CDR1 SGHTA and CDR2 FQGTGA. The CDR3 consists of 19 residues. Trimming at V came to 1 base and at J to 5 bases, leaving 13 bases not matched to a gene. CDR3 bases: TGTGCCAGCAGCTTAATAGGGGGTGCTAGCGGGGGGGCAAAAGATACGCAGTATTTT. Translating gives CASSLIGGASGGAKDTQYF.

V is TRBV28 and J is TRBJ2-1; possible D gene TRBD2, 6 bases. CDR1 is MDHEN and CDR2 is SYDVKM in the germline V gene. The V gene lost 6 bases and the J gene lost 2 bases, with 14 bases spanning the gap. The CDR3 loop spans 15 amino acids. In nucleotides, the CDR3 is TGTGCCAGCAGACGATGGACGGGGGCCTACAATGAGCAGTTCTTC. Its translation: CASRRWTGAYNEQFF.

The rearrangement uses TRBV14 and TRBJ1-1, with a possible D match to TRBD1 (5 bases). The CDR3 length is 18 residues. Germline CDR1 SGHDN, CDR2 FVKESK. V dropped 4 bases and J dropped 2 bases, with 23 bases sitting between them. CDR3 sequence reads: CASSLKEVGRTTNTEAFF. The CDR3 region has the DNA TGTGCCAGCAGCCTAAAAGAGGTGGGGCGTACGACCAACACTGAAGCTTTCTTT.

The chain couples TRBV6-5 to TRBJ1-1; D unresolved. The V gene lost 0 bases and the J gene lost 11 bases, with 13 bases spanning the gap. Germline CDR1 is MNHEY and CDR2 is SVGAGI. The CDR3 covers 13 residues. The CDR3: CASSYSNGMVAFF. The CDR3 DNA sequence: TGTGCCAGCAGTTACTCGAACGGGATGGTTGCTTTCTTT.

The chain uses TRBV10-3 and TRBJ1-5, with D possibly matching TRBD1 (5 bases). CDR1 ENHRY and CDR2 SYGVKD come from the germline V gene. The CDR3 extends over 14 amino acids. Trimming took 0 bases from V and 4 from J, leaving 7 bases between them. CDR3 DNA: TGTGCCATCAGTGAGTCGGGGGGGAATCAGCCCCAGCATTTT. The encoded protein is CAISESGGNQPQHF.

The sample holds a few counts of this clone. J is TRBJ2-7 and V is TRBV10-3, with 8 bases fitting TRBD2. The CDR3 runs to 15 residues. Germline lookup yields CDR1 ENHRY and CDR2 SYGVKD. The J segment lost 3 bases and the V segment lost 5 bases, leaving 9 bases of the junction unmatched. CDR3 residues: CAISQPTSGNYEQYF. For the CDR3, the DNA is TGTGCCATCAGTCAGCCCACTAGCGGAAACTACGAGCAGTACTTC.

CDR3 bases: TGTGCCAGCAGCCGGCCAGGGACAGTTGAGCAAGAGACCCAGTACTTC. It encodes CASSRPGTVEQETQYF. The chain recombines TRBV7-9 with TRBJ2-5; 7 bases match TRBD1. Losses at the gene ends were 5 bases for V and 2 bases for J; bases not matched to a gene: 11. The CDR3 has 16 residues. From germline, CDR1 is SEHNR and CDR2 FQNEAQ (reference sequence).

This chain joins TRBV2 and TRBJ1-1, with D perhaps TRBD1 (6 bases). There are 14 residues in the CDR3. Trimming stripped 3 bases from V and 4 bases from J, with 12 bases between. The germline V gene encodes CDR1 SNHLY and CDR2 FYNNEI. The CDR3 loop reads CASSEAGVRTEAFF. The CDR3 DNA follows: TGTGCCAGCAGTGAGGCAGGGGTTCGCACTGAAGCTTTCTTT.

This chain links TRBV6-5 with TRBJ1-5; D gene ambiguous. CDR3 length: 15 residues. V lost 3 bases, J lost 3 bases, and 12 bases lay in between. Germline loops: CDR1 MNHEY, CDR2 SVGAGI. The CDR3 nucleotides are TGTGCCAGCAGTTATTTCTGGGAGTTCAATCAGCCCCAGCATTTT. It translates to CASSYFWEFNQPQHF.

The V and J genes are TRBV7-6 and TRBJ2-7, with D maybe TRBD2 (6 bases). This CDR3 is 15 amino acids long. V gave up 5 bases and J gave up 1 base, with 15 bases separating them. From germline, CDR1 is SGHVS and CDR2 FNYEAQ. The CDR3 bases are TGTGCCAGCAGCCAACCGGAGGGACCTTCCTACGAGCAGTACTTC. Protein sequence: CASSQPEGPSYEQYF.

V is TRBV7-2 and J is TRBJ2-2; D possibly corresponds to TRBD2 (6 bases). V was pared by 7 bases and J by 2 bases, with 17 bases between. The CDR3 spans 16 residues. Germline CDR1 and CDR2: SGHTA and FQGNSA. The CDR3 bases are TGTGCCAGCAAAACCGATAGCGGAGTTAACACCGGGGAGCTGTTTTTT. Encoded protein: CASKTDSGVNTGELFF.

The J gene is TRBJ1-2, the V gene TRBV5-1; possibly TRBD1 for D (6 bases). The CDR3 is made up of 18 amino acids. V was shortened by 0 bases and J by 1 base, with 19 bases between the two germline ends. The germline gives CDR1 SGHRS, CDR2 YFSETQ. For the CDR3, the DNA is TGCGCCAGCAGCTTGGTGCTGGGTTGGGGGCTCTTTAACTATGGCTACACCTTC. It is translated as CASSLVLGWGLFNYGYTF.

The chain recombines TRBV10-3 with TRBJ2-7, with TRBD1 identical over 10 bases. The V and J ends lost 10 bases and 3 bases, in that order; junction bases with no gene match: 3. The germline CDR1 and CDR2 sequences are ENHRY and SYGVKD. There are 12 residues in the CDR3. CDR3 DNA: TGTGCCACCTGGACAGGGGGCTACGAGCAGTACTTC. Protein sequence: CATWTGGYEQYF.

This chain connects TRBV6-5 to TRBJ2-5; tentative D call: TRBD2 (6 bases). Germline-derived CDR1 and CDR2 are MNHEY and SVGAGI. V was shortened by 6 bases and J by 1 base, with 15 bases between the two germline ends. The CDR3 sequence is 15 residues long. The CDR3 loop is CASSQRGTVQETQYF. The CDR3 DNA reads TGTGCCAGCAGCCAACGCGGGACGGTCCAAGAGACCCAGTACTTC.

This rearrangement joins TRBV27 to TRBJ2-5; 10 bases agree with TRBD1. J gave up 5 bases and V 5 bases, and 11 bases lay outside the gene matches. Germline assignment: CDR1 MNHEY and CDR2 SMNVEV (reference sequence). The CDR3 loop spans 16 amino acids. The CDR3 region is CASSPNPGQGIETQYF. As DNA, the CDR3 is TGTGCCAGCAGTCCAAACCCGGGACAGGGGATTGAGACCCAGTACTTC.

CDR3 in DNA: TGTGCCAGCAGCTACAGGGTTTTCACTCCTTACGAGCAGTACTTC. It translates to CASSYRVFTPYEQYF. The chain couples TRBV28 to TRBJ2-7; possible D gene TRBD1, 6 bases. Germline loops: CDR1 MDHEN, CDR2 SYDVKM. CDR3 size: 15 residues. Trimming took off 6 bases at V and 4 bases at J, with 19 bases between the two ends.

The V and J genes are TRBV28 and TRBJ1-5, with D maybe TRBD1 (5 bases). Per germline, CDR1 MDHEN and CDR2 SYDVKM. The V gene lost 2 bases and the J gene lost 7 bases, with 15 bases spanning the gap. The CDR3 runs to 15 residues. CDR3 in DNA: TGTGCCAGCAGTTTAGGGTACAGGCTAGGCCAGCCCCAGCATTTT. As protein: CASSLGYRLGQPQHF. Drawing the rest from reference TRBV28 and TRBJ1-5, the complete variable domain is DVKVTQSSRYLVKRTGEKVFLECVQDMDHENMFWYRQDPGLGLRLIYFSYDVKMKEKGDIPEGYSVSREKKERFSLILESASTNQTSMYLCASSLGYRLGQPQHFGDGTRLSIL.